Presented here are 9 T cell receptor beta chains from one specimen sequenced in a study of tumor-infiltrating lymphocytes in localized non-small cell lung cancer. Sequencing used immunoSEQ multiplex PCR; TCRdb keeps in-frame clones, though not all of them. The sample yields 15,000 to 20,000 clones, about three quarters seen once. Sample: lung tumor tissue. Receptors originate from a human donor with non-small cell lung cancer.

The chain couples TRBV7-9 to TRBJ1-1, with 10 bases fitting TRBD1. The germline CDR1 and CDR2 sequences are SEHNR and FQNEAQ (reference sequence). Trimming at V came to 4 bases and at J to 8 bases, leaving 7 bases not matched to a gene. The CDR3 totals 14 residues. CDR3 protein: CASSSGTGAAEAFF. CDR3 in DNA: TGTGCCAGCAGCTCCGGGACAGGGGCCGCCGAAGCTTTCTTT.

On this clone: The identical CDR3 is also encoded by other nucleotide sequences in the sample. The chain carries TRBV19 and TRBJ2-3; D is undetermined. Germline values: CDR1 LNHDA, CDR2 SQIVND (reference sequence). CDR3 length equals 14 residues. Trimming pared 4 bases from V and 0 bases from J, leaving 8 bases between. The CDR3 is CASSRGGSTDTQYF. The CDR3 bases are TGTGCCAGTAGTAGAGGCGGAAGCACAGATACGCAGTATTTT.

This clone was detected a few times. V and J are TRBV15 and TRBJ1-4; D not certain. CDR1 is LNHNV and CDR2 is YYDKDF in the germline V gene (reference sequence). CDR3 length: 11 amino acids. Trimming shortened V by 5 bases and J by 6 bases, and 4 bases separated the two germline ends. The CDR3 bases are TGTGCCACCAGCGCAGATGAAAAACTGTTTTTT. As protein: CATSADEKLFF.

The chain uses TRBV6-5 and TRBJ1-1, with 9 bases lining up with TRBD1. In germline, CDR1 is MNHEY, CDR2 SVGAGI. The CDR3 has 11 amino acids. Trimming at V came to 6 bases and at J to 10 bases, leaving 3 bases not matched to a gene. The DNA for the CDR3 is TGTGCCAGCAGAAGACAGGGGGTAGCTTTCTTT. Its protein product is CASRRQGVAFF.

The chain joins TRBV27 to TRBJ2-1, with 8 bases that match TRBD1. The CDR3 spans 16 residues. CDR1 is MNHEY and CDR2 is SMNVEV in the germline V gene (reference sequence). The V and J ends lost 5 bases and 7 bases, in that order; junction bases with no gene match: 13. For the CDR3, the DNA is TGTGCCAGCAGTACGGACAGGGCTAGCGTCCGGAATGAGCAGTTCTTC. As protein: CASSTDRASVRNEQFF.

The chain links TRBV10-3 to TRBJ1-2; perhaps TRBD1 as D (5 bases). Germline V gene sequence: CDR1 ENHRY, CDR2 SYGVKD. With 3 bases removed from V and 4 bases from J, the gap between germline ends came to 6 bases. This CDR3 contains 12 residues. CDR3 coding DNA: TGTGCCATCAGTGACGACAGCTATGGCTACACCTTC. Translation gives CAISDDSYGYTF.

The chain carries TRBV15 and TRBJ1-5, with D perhaps TRBD1 (6 bases). V lost 0 bases and J 7 bases, leaving 16 bases between the germline ends. The CDR3 is 16 amino acids. Germline CDR1 and CDR2: LNHNV and YYDKDF (reference sequence). The CDR3: CATSRDVQGQGQPQHF. CDR3 in DNA: TGTGCCACCAGCAGAGATGTACAGGGCCAAGGGCAGCCCCAGCATTTT.

The chain recombines TRBV5-1 with TRBJ2-5; D gene uncertain. The CDR3 covers 12 residues. V lost 6 bases and J 0 bases, leaving 6 bases between the germline ends. Germline V gene sequence: CDR1 SGHRS, CDR2 YFSETQ. Here the CDR3 reads CASNQNQETQYF. The CDR3 DNA reads as TGCGCCAGCAACCAGAACCAAGAGACCCAGTACTTC.

This clone has only one observation. V is TRBV5-1 and J is TRBJ2-3; 9 nucleotides match TRBD2. The CDR3 contains 15 residues. V lost 4 bases and J lost 4; bases outside the gene matches: 7. In germline, CDR1 is SGHRS, CDR2 YFSETQ. The CDR3 loop is CASSPQAGGSDTQYF. DNA of the CDR3: TGCGCCAGCAGCCCACAAGCGGGGGGTTCAGATACGCAGTATTTT.